This TCR beta chain was sequenced for a study of blood T cell repertoires in COVID-19 (TCRdb year 2020). With respect to the entire study: The collaborator samples originated in the United States, Italy and Spain and spanned the acute and convalescent phases of COVID-19. The prospective study material was composed of cDNA or gDNA derived from T cells, B-cell-depleted T cells, or PBMCs. Subjects who had been exposed to COVID-19, were actively infected with it, or had recovered from it provided the deeply sampled blood TCRbeta repertoires that made up the dataset. The repertoires were released in a freely available public database meant as a resource for research on the immune response to SARS-CoV-2. Samples were obtained from the ongoing ImmuneRACE study (first 160 participants) and from some 1,300 subjects provided by 6 global collaborators. A de-identified subject ID, COVID-19 status, age in years and sex were almost always included in the sample metadata. Where HLA class I and class II types were available, the types were taken from metadata supplied by the sample provider, not from assay-based typing.

The collaborating institutions used their own protocols to collect whole blood in K2EDTA tubes. For TCRbeta analysis, collaborator samples were shipped as frozen whole blood, as isolated PBMCs, or as DNA extracted from either sample type. Remarks on this clone: The target of this receptor is not known. No base-level quality is on record; no much larger clone is a single base apart.

At the junction V is shortened by 9 bases and J by 4 bases, with 11 bases in between. From the germline V gene, CDR1 is KGHDR and CDR2 is SFDVKD. The CDR3 goes from the cysteine to the phenylalanine over 12 residues. CDR3 DNA is the only sequence kept; it has 36 bases, read in frame from the first base. TCRbeta CDR3 regions were amplified from genomic DNA using the immunoSEQ Assay, a bias-controlled multiplex PCR. Per the original workflow: Within the assay, amplification of reference gene primers was used to estimate how many nucleated cells each sample contained. Sequence reads were collapsed and filtered to measure the absolute abundance of every unique TCRbeta CDR3 rearrangement. For each sample, productive Simpson clonality was calculated by taking the square root of Simpson's diversity index across productive rearrangements. TCRdb provides this immuneACCESS table in a form limited to in-frame rearrangements. Some clones are lacking; in checked studies, under half of them reflect an unresolved V gene, and why the rest are absent is not known. For V, J and clone size, that table is used; D and trimming come from the DNA. The sample contains around 30,000 clones, about 92% of them found a single time. Jointly, the top ten make up around 2.4% of the sample.

On the study overall, not on this receptor specifically: Clinical and demographic metadata were provided uncurated, with the amount varying by source and participant.

The V and J segments used are TRBV24-1 and TRBJ1-2; no confident D gene assignment can be made. Sequencing input: peripheral blood. The receptor comes from a man in his fifties with active COVID-19. The bases are TGTGCCACCCTCGAGACACCCTATGGCTACACCTTC. Its protein is CATLETPYGYTF.